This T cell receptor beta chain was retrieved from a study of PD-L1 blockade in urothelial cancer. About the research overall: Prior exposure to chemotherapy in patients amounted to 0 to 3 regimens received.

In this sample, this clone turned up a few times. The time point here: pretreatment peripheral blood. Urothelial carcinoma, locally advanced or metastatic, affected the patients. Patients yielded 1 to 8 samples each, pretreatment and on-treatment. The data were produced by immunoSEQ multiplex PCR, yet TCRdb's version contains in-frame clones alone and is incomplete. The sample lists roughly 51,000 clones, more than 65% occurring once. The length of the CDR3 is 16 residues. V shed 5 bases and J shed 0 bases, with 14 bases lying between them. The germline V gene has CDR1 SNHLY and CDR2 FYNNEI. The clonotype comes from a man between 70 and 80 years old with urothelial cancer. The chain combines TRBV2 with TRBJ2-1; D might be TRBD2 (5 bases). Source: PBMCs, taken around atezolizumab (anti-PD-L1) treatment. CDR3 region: CASSKVGGLSYNEQFF. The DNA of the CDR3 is TGTGCCAGCAGTAAGGTGGGTGGACTCTCCTACAATGAGCAGTTCTTC.